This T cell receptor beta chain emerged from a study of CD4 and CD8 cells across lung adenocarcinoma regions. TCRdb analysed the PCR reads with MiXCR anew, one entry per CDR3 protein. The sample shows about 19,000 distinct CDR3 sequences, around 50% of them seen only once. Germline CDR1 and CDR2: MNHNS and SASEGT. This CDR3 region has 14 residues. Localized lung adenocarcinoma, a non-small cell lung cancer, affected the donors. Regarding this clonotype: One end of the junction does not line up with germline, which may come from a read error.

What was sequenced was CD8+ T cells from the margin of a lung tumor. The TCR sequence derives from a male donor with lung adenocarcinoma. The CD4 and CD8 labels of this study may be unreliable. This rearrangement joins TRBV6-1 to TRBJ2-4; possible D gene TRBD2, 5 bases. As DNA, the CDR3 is TGTCGCGGCACGCGGGTGGGAGCCCAAAATACTCAGTACTTT. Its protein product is CRGTRVGAQNTQYF.